What follows describes a single T cell receptor (beta chain). Patients with stable or active relapsing-remitting disease, all of them treatment-naive, made up the multiple sclerosis controls. RNA totalling roughly 0.45 to 1 ug underwent reverse transcription with random hexamers. TCRdb reanalysed the immunoSEQ multiplex PCR reads using MiXCR and keeps one entry per CDR3 protein. There are 150,000 to 200,000 distinct CDR3 sequences in the sample; approximately 93% occur only once, and approximately 0.09% lies in the top ten. The data derive from a study of CD8 T cells in Susac syndrome. Sequencing was performed on CD4+ T cells from PBMCs. The TCR comes from a human donor with multiple sclerosis.

The CDR3 nucleotides are TGCGCCAGCAGCTTCCATGAAGGAGCCACTGAAGCTTTCTTT. It encodes CASSFHEGATEAFF. V is TRBV5-1 and J is TRBJ1-1; D uncertain. The V gene lost 2 bases and the J gene lost 4 bases, with 12 bases spanning the gap. Germline CDR1 SGHRS, CDR2 YFSETQ. The CDR3 is 14 amino acids.